The 23 T cell receptor beta chains in this list originate from one sample, sequenced in a study of blood T cell repertoires in COVID-19. The table came from immunoSEQ multiplex PCR; TCRdb's copy has only in-frame clones and leaves some out. The sample lists over 140,000 clones, 60% to 80% occurring once. The sequencing input was peripheral blood. The source is a woman between 50 and 59 years old with active or convalescent COVID-19.

This clone came up once. The chain carries TRBV24-1 and TRBJ2-1, with TRBD2 identical over 15 bases. After removal of 10 bases from V and 6 bases from J, the junction contained 18 bases not matched to a gene. CDR1 KGHDR and CDR2 SFDVKD come from the germline V gene. The CDR3 is made up of 19 amino acids. CDR3 bases: TGTGCCACGAAAGCCGGGACTAGCGGGGGGTCTCCCTCGTCCAATGAGCAGTTCTTC. Protein: CATKAGTSGGSPSSNEQFF.

This chain's CDR3 is CASSPDSGQGRELFF. The DNA for the CDR3 is TGTGCCAGCAGCCCCGATTCGGGACAGGGAAGGGAGCTGTTTTTT. This chain uses TRBV7-2 with TRBJ2-2, with 9 bases identical to TRBD1. CDR3 length equals 15 residues. The J segment lost 9 bases and the V segment lost 5 bases, leaving 10 bases of the junction unmatched. Germline-derived CDR1 and CDR2 are SGHTA and FQGNSA.

The chain recombines TRBV29-1 with TRBJ1-2; 7 bases line up with TRBD1. The CDR3 loop spans 15 amino acids. Germline V gene data show CDR1 as SQVTM and CDR2 as ANQGSEA. The V and J ends lost 4 bases and 3 bases, in that order; junction bases with no gene match: 11. The CDR3 nucleotides read TGCAGCGTTGGATCGGGACAGCTAAACGACTATGGCTACACCTTC. Translated: CSVGSGQLNDYGYTF.

The genes are TRBV19 and TRBJ1-2, with 9 nucleotides matching TRBD1. Germline values: CDR1 LNHDA, CDR2 SQIVND (reference sequence). V lost 1 base and J lost 4; bases outside the gene matches: 13. This CDR3 contains 18 residues. The CDR3 loop reads CASSIARTGTGIFYGYTF. DNA for the CDR3: TGTGCCAGTAGTATAGCCCGAACCGGGACAGGGATTTTCTATGGCTACACCTTC.

V usage is TRBV5-1 and J usage is TRBJ1-2; TRBD1 matches 9 bases. V gave up 4 bases and J gave up 4 bases; unmatched junction bases: 5. The CDR3 loop spans 14 amino acids. Germline CDR1 is SGHRS and CDR2 is YFSETQ. CDR3 coding DNA: TGCGCCAGCAGCCCGGGACAGGGACTCTATGGCTACACCTTC. Its translation is CASSPGQGLYGYTF.

The gene calls are TRBV6-5 and TRBJ1-1; the D is unclear. This CDR3 has 13 amino acids. The V gene lost 0 bases and the J gene lost 6 bases, with 8 bases spanning the gap. CDR1 is MNHEY and CDR2 is SVGAGI in the germline V gene. CDR3: CASSYSDFSEAFF. CDR3 in DNA: TGTGCCAGCAGTTACTCGGACTTCTCTGAAGCTTTCTTT.

This chain uses TRBV4-3 with TRBJ2-3; D unresolved. The germline V gene has CDR1 LGHNA and CDR2 YSLEER. CDR3 length equals 14 residues. Trimming shortened V by 0 bases and J by 2 bases, and 6 bases separated the two germline ends. As DNA, the CDR3 is TGCGCCAGCAGCCAAGATTTCTCCACAGATACGCAGTATTTT. Translation gives CASSQDFSTDTQYF.

The CDR3 loop reads CASSETGQGGGYTF. The CDR3 DNA follows: TGTGCCAGCAGCGAGACGGGACAGGGTGGTGGCTACACCTTC. The V call is TRBV25-1, the J call TRBJ1-2; 9 bases are shared with TRBD1. The V gene end was trimmed by 6 bases and the J gene end by 7 bases; junction bases not matched to a gene: 9. The CDR3 has 14 residues. Per the germline V gene, CDR1 is MGHDK and CDR2 is SYGVNS.

For the CDR3, the DNA is TGTGCCTGGTGGAACCTTTATGCAGGTCACACAGATACGCAGTATTTT. This encodes CAWWNLYAGHTDTQYF. V and J are TRBV30 and TRBJ2-3; D not resolved. Germline-derived CDR1 and CDR2 are GTSNPN and SVGIG (reference sequence). V lost 5 bases, J lost 2 bases, and 20 bases lay in between. This CDR3 is built from 16 residues.

The V and J genes are TRBV3-1 (or the pseudogene TRBV3-2) and TRBJ2-2; D uncertain. CDR1 is LGHDT, CDR2 YNNKEL, per germline (reference sequence). The CDR3 contains 16 residues. Trimming took off 3 bases at V and 4 bases at J, with 15 bases between the two ends. This chain's CDR3 is CASSHHRFASTGELFF. CDR3 in DNA: TGTGCCAGCAGCCACCATCGGTTCGCGTCCACCGGGGAGCTGTTTTTT.

The chain employs TRBV7-8 and TRBJ1-2, with D possibly TRBD1 on 5 matching bases. The V gene's germline CDR1 is SGHVS and CDR2 FQNEAQ. The V gene lost 1 base and the J gene lost 7 bases, with 19 bases spanning the gap. CDR3 length: 16 amino acids. Here the CDR3 DNA reads TGTGCCAGCAGCTTAGTTAATATAGTGGGGCAAGGTGGCTACACCTTC. Translated: CASSLVNIVGQGGYTF.

This chain uses TRBV25-1 with TRBJ2-2, with TRBD2 identical over 7 bases. V was pared by 0 bases and J by 7 bases, with 2 bases of the junction left unmatched. Germline V lookup: CDR1 MGHDK, CDR2 SYGVNS. This CDR3 contains 14 residues. CDR3 nucleotide sequence: TGTGCCAGCAGTGAATATGGGGGGGTCGGGGAGCTGTTTTTT. Protein sequence: CASSEYGGVGELFF.

The chain is built from TRBV10-3 and TRBJ1-2, with 8 nucleotides matching TRBD1. V lost 11 bases, J lost 8 bases, and 7 bases stayed unmatched. Germline CDR1 ENHRY, CDR2 SYGVKD. This CDR3 is 11 amino acids long. The CDR3 DNA follows: TGTGCCCTCACGGCAGGGGGCGGCTACACCTTC. It translates to CALTAGGGYTF.

The chain employs TRBV27 and TRBJ2-5; the match to TRBD2 covers 12 bases. V was clipped by 6 bases and J by 0 bases; unmatched bases: 14. There are 19 residues in the CDR3. The germline V gene has CDR1 MNHEY and CDR2 SMNVEV (reference sequence). The CDR3 sequence is CASSRRVTSGRLYQETQYF. The CDR3 nucleotides are TGTGCCAGCAGCCGCCGGGTTACTAGCGGGAGGTTGTACCAAGAGACCCAGTACTTC.

This clone was observed a few times. This chain connects TRBV20-1 to TRBJ2-3; TRBD1 is a possible D gene (6 bases). The V gene lost 3 bases and the J gene lost 2 bases, with 9 bases spanning the gap. Looked up from germline, CDR1 is DFQATT and CDR2 is SNEGSKA (reference sequence). The CDR3 is 13 residues long. CDR3 protein: CSASRDNTDTQYF. The CDR3 region has the DNA TGCAGTGCTAGTCGGGACAACACAGATACGCAGTATTTT.

This chain connects TRBV6-2 or TRBV6-3 to TRBJ1-2; 7 positions match TRBD1. This CDR3 is 13 amino acids long. V was clipped by 2 bases and J by 8 bases; unmatched bases: 5. Germline CDR1 reads MNHEY; CDR2 reads SVGEGT. CDR3 residues: CASSYRGRRGYTF. CDR3 nucleotides: TGTGCCAGCAGTTACAGGGGGCGTCGAGGCTACACCTTC.

The V call is TRBV29-1, the J call TRBJ2-7, with D perhaps TRBD1 (6 bases). The CDR3 has 11 residues. The germline CDR1 and CDR2 sequences are SQVTM and ANQGSEA. The germline V and J ends were trimmed by 1 base and 9 bases, with 10 bases remaining between them. The CDR3 sequence: CSVEGGHGQYF. The CDR3, as DNA: TGCAGCGTTGAAGGGGGGCACGGGCAGTACTTC.

This rearrangement joins TRBV28 to TRBJ1-1; D ambiguous. CDR1 MDHEN and CDR2 SYDVKM come from the germline V gene. V gave up 5 bases and J gave up 1 base, with 20 bases separating them. The CDR3 spans 17 residues. In DNA form, the CDR3 reads TGTGCCAGCAGTGGGCCGGGATTTGCTAAAAGGAACACTGAAGCTTTCTTT. Protein sequence: CASSGPGFAKRNTEAFF. Full variable domain (rest looked up from reference TRBV28 and TRBJ1-1): DVKVTQSSRYLVKRTGEKVFLECVQDMDHENMFWYRQDPGLGLRLIYFSYDVKMKEKGDIPEGYSVSREKKERFSLILESASTNQTSMYLCASSGPGFAKRNTEAFFGQGTRLTVV.

The V gene is TRBV28, the J gene TRBJ1-6, with D uncertain. Germline lookup yields CDR1 MDHEN and CDR2 SYDVKM. The CDR3 sequence is 14 residues long. V lost 2 bases and J 9 bases, leaving 11 bases between the germline ends. Here the CDR3 reads CASSLSQEGSPLHF. For the CDR3, the DNA is TGTGCCAGCAGTTTAAGTCAGGAGGGTTCACCCCTCCACTTT.

The chain links TRBV30 to TRBJ1-4, with TRBD1 matching 7 bases. Germline trimming cut 7 bases from V and 8 bases from J; bases unmatched to any gene: 13. Germline CDR1 and CDR2: GTSNPN and SVGIG (reference sequence). The CDR3 loop spans 14 amino acids. The CDR3 nucleotides are TGTGCCTTTACTTGGGACAGTAAAGGAGAAAAACTGTTTTTT. Its protein is CAFTWDSKGEKLFF.

The chain uses TRBV7-2 and TRBJ1-2; 8 bases align to TRBD1. CDR1 is SGHTA, CDR2 FQGNSA, per germline. J lost 4 bases, V lost 2 bases, and 6 bases had no gene match. This CDR3 comprises 15 residues. The CDR3 region is CASSLFRGRSYGYTF. The CDR3 region has the DNA TGTGCCAGCAGCTTATTCAGGGGGCGCAGCTATGGCTACACCTTC.

CDR3 nucleotide sequence: TGCGCCAGCAGTCACGGGACAGGCCGATATGGCTACACCTTC. As protein: CASSHGTGRYGYTF. The rearrangement uses TRBV23-1 and TRBJ1-2, with TRBD1 matching 8 bases. TRBV23-1 is sorted into the ORF group, with uncertain function. This CDR3 is built from 14 residues. V shed 3 bases, J shed 5 bases, and the junction held 5 bases outside the gene matches.

The chain links TRBV4-3 to TRBJ1-1, with D hard to call. The CDR3 runs to 15 residues. Looked up from germline, CDR1 is LGHNA and CDR2 is YSLEER. Trimming stripped 0 bases from V and 2 bases from J, with 10 bases between. The CDR3 bases are TGCGCCAGCAGCCAAGAGACGAGGGCCAACACTGAAGCTTTCTTT. It translates to CASSQETRANTEAFF.